This T cell receptor beta chain is from a study of shared clonotypes between healthy human individuals. Study results and caveats: Sorted-subset sequencing, rarefaction showed, was incomplete despite large depth.

To note about this clone: Its specificity is not known.

Positively selected for CCR7, the CD45RO-negative cells used as naive CD8 cells excluded terminally differentiated effector memory CD45RA+ cells. The table came from immunoSEQ multiplex PCR; TCRdb's copy has only in-frame clones and leaves some out. The repertoire holds 800,000 to 950,000 clones, about 96% seen once, with less than 0.25% in the top ten. V was cut by 5 bases and J by 7 bases, with 20 bases left in between. Germline V gene lookup returns CDR1 MNHEY and CDR2 SMNVEV (reference sequence). This CDR3 comprises 16 residues. Sequenced sample: naive CD8+ T cells sorted from blood. The rearrangement links TRBV27 to TRBJ1-4, with D perhaps TRBD1 (5 bases). The origin of this receptor is a man aged 25 to 40 in good health. This CDR3 is CASSKGPGVMGEKLFF. In DNA form, the CDR3 reads TGTGCCAGCAGTAAGGGCCCGGGGGTTATGGGTGAAAAACTGTTTTTT.